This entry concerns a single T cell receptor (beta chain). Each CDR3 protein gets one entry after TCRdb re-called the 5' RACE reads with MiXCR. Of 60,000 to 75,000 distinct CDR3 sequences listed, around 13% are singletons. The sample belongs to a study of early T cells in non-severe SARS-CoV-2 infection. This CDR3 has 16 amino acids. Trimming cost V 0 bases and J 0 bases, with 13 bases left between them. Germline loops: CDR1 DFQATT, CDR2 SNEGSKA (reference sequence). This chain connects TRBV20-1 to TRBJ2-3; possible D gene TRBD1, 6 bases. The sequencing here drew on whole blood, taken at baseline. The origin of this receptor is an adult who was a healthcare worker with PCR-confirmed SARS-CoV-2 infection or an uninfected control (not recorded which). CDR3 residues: CSARDRDTVSTDTQYF. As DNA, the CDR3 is TGCAGTGCTAGAGATCGGGACACTGTCAGCACAGATACGCAGTATTTT.